This T cell receptor beta chain was obtained from a study of OX40 agonist ivuxolimab in advanced cancers. General notes on the study: Ivuxolimab was a fully human IgG2 agonistic monoclonal antibody targeting the costimulatory receptor OX40 (CD134). Intravenous ivuxolimab was administered to patients every 2 weeks at six dose levels: 0.01, 0.1, 0.3, 1.5, 3 and 10 mg/kg. Among the approximately 50 dose-escalation patients, about 19 had hepatocellular carcinoma, roughly 15 melanoma, 9 renal cell carcinoma and 9 head and neck cancer. The dose-escalation cohort was over 70% male with a mean age of approximately 60 years, ranging from 23 to 79. Patients were allowed to have had prior anti-PD-1, anti-PD-L1 or anti-CTLA-4 therapy, and roughly two fifths of the dose-escalation patients had been treated with checkpoint inhibitors. Three dose-escalation patients achieved partial responses, one with hepatocellular carcinoma and two with cutaneous melanoma. The point of sequencing TCRbeta in the periphery was to test whether ivuxolimab changed TCR sequence diversity and drove clonal T-cell expansion. The paper covers the monotherapy dose-escalation part of the phase I ivuxolimab trial, which included N of about 50 patients.

The trial excluded patients who had a history of autoimmune disease or were on systemic immunosuppression. Peripheral blood for TCR sequencing was collected from all dose cohorts at baseline, on cycle 4 day 1, and on cycle 7 day 1. Samples came from an open-label, multicenter, first-in-human phase I dose-escalation trial of ivuxolimab. Adults with locally advanced or metastatic melanoma, renal cell carcinoma, hepatocellular carcinoma or head and neck squamous cell carcinoma were enrolled in the trial. CD4+ and CD8+ T cells were sorted separately from peripheral blood before TCR sequencing. To sequence the TCRbeta CDR3 region, genomic DNA was isolated from the sorted cells. The immunoSEQ Assay was used for sequencing of TCRbeta CDR3 regions. The clones in this table, taken by TCRdb from immuneACCESS, are in-frame only. Not every clone is retained; where verified, under half of the shortfall comes from an unresolved V gene, and the cause of the rest is unknown. The sample table holds 20,000 to 25,000 clones, of which 85% to 90% were seen once. Around 29% of the sample rests with the top ten.

Reading from cysteine to phenylalanine, the CDR3 counts 15 amino acids. The kept DNA is CDR3 alone, 45 bases in frame from the first base. The germline V gene (reference sequence) specifies MNHEY as CDR1 and SMNVEV as CDR2. V is clipped by 3 bases and J by 0 bases, and the sequence between their germline boundaries is 9 bases long. Points on this clone: It has no known antigen specificity. No much larger clonotype is one base removed from it; base qualities were not supplied.

What the study reported, not specific to this receptor: In the 0.1-3.0 mg/kg groups, partial responders were among the patients with the lowest normalized peripheral clonal expansion, particularly in CD8+ T cells. The antigen specificity of the clonally expanded peripheral T cells was not determined. Low levels of normalized T-cell clonal expansion were also seen in some patients who did not respond. At doses of 0.1 to 3.0 mg/kg, clonal expansion of both CD4+ and CD8+ blood T cells was observed from baseline to week 6. After ivuxolimab, more expanded clones were found on average in CD8+ T cells than in CD4+ T cells.

This receptor was obtained from an adult with an advanced solid tumor such as melanoma, head and neck, liver or kidney cancer. Sequenced material: CD4+ or CD8+ T cells sorted from blood, taken in a trial of the OX40 agonist ivuxolimab. The rearrangement combines TRBV27 with TRBJ2-1, with no confidently assigned D gene. The nucleotide sequence is given as TGTGCCAGCAGTTTGACACCGAGCTCCTACAATGAGCAGTTCTTC. Translated, it reads CASSLTPSSYNEQFF.